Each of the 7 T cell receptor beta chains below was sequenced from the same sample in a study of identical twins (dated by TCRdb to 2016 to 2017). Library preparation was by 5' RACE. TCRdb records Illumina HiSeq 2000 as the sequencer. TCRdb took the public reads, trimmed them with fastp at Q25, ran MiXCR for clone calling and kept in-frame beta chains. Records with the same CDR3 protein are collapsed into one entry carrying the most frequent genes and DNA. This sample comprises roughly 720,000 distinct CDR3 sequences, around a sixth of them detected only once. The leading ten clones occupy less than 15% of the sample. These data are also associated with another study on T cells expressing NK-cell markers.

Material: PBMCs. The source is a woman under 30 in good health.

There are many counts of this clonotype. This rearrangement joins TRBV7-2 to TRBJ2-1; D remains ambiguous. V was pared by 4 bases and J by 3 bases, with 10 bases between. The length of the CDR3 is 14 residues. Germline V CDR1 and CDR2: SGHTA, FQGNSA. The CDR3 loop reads CASSSLASYNEQFF. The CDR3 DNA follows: TGTGCCAGCAGCTCTCTGGCGAGCTACAATGAGCAGTTCTTC.

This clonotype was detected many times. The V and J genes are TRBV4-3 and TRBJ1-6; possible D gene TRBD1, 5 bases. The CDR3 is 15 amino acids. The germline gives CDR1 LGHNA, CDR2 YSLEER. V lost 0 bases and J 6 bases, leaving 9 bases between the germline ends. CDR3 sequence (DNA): TGCGCCAGCAGCCAAGAATGGGGACCTAATTCACCCCTCCACTTT. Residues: CASSQEWGPNSPLHF.

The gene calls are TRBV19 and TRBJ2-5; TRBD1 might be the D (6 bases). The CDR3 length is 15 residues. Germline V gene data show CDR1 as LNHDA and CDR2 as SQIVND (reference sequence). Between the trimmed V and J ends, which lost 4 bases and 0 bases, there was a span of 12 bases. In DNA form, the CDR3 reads TGTGCCAGTAGTACCTATACAGGGAACCAAGAGACCCAGTACTTC. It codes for CASSTYTGNQETQYF.

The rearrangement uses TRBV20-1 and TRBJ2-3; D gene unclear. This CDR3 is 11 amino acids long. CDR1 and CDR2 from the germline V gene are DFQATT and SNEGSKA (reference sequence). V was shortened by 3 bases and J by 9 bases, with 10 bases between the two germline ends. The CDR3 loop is CSASGGDTQYF. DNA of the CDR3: TGCAGTGCTAGTGGTGGCGACACGCAGTATTTT.

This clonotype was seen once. The CDR3 DNA is TGCAGTGCTAGCCCTAGCGGGAGATACGAGCAGTACTTC. Its translation is CSASPSGRYEQYF. The chain links TRBV20-1 to TRBJ2-7, with 10 bases aligning to TRBD2. The CDR3 has 13 amino acids. CDR1 is DFQATT and CDR2 is SNEGSKA in the germline V gene (reference sequence). After removal of 3 bases from V and 4 bases from J, the junction contained 3 bases not matched to a gene.

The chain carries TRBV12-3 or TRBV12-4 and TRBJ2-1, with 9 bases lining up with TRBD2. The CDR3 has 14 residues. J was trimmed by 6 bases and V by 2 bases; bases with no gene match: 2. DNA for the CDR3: TGTGCCAGCAGTTTAATACTAGCGGGCAATGAGCAGTTCTTC. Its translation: CASSLILAGNEQFF.

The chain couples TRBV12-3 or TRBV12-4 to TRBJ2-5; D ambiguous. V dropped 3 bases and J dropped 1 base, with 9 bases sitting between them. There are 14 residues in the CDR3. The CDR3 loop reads CASSFRLVQETQYF. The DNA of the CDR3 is TGTGCCAGCAGTTTCCGGCTTGTCCAAGAGACCCAGTACTTC.